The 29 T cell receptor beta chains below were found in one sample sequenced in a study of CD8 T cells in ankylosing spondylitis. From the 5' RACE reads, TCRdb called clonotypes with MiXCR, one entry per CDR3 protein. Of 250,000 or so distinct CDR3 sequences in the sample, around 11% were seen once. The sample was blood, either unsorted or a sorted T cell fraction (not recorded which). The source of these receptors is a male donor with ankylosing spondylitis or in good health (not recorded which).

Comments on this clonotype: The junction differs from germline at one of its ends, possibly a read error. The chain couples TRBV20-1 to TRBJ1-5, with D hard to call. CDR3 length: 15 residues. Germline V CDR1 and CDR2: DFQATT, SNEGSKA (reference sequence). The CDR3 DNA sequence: TGCAGTGCTAAGACGACGGAGCCTAGCAATCGGCCCCAGCATTTT. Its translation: CSAKTTEPSNRPQHF.

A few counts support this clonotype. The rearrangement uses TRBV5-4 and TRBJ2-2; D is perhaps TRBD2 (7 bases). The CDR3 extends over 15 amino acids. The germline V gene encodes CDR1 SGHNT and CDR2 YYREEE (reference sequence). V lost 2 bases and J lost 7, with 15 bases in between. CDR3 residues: CASSFRGAYSGELFF. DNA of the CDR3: TGTGCCAGCAGCTTCCGGGGGGCGTACAGCGGGGAGCTGTTTTTT. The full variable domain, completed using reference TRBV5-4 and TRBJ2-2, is ETGVTQSPTHLIKTRGQQVTLRCSSQSGHNTVSWYQQALGQGPQFIFQYYREEENGRGNFPPRFSGLQFPNYSSELNVNALELDDSALYLCASSFRGAYSGELFFGEGSRLTVL.

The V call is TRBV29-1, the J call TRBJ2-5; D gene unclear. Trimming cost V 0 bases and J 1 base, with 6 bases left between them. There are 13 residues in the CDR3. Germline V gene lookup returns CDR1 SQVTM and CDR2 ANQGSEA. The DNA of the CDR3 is TGCAGCGTTGAAGATCGTCGCCAAGAGACCCAGTACTTC. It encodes CSVEDRRQETQYF.

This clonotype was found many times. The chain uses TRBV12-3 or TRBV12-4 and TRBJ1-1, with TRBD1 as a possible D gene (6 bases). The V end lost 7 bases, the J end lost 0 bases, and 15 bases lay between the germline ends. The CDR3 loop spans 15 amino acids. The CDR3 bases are TGTGCCAGCAATTTGGGGGCGGCTCTGAACACTGAAGCTTTCTTT. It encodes CASNLGAALNTEAFF.

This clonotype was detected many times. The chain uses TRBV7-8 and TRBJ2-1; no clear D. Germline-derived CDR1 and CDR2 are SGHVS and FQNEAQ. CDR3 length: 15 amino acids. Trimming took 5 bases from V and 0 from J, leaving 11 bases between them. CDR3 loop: CASSSRASSYNEQFF. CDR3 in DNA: TGTGCCAGCAGCAGCCGTGCGAGCTCCTACAATGAGCAGTTCTTC.

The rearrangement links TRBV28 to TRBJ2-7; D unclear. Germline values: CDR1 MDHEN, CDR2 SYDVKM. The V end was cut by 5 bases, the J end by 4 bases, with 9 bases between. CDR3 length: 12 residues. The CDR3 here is CASSTRPYEQYF. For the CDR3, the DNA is TGTGCCAGCAGTACTCGACCTTACGAGCAGTACTTC.

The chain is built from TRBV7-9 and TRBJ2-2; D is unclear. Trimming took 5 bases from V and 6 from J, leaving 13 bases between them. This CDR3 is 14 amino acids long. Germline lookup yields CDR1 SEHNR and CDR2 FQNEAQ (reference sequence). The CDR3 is CASSPFRAPGELFF. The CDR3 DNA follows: TGTGCCAGCAGCCCCTTTAGGGCGCCCGGGGAGCTGTTTTTT.

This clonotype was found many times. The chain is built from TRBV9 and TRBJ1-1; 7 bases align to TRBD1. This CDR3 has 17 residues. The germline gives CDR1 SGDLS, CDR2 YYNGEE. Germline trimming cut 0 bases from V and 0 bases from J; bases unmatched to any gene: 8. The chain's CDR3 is CASSVVSGQAMNTEAFF. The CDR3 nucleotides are TGTGCCAGCAGCGTAGTATCCGGACAGGCCATGAACACTGAAGCTTTCTTT. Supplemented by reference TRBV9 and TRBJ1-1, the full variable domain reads DSGVTQTPKHLITATGQRVTLRCSPRSGDLSVYWYQQSLDQGLQFLIQYYNGEERAKGNILERFSAQQFPDLHSELNLSSLELGDSALYFCASSVVSGQAMNTEAFFGQGTRLTVV.

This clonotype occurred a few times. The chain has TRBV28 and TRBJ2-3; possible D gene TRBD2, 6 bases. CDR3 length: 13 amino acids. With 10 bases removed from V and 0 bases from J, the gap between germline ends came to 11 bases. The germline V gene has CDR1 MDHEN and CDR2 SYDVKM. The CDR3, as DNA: TGTGCCATCGAGCGGGTGAGCACAGATACGCAGTATTTT. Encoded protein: CAIERVSTDTQYF.

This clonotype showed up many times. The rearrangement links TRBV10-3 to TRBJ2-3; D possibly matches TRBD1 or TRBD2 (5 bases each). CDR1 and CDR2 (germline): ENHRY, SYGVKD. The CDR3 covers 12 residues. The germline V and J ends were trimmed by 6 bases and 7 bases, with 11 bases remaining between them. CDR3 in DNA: TGTGCCATCAGCGAGGGGCACCATACGCAGTATTTT. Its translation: CAISEGHHTQYF.

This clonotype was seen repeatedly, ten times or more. The CDR3 DNA reads TGTGCCACCAGCAGAGACGGGACAGGCAGGAACATTCAGTACTTC. Its translation is CATSRDGTGRNIQYF. V and J are TRBV15 and TRBJ2-4; TRBD1 matches 8 bases. Per germline, CDR1 LNHNV and CDR2 YYDKDF (reference sequence). V shed 0 bases and J 7 bases; nucleotides not matched to a gene: 5. The CDR3 extends over 15 amino acids. Using reference TRBV15 and TRBJ2-4 for the parts outside the CDR3, the full variable domain is DAMVIQNPRYQVTQFGKPVTLSCSQTLNHNVMYWYQQKSSQAPKLLFHYYDKDFNNEADTPDNFQSRRPNTSFCFLDIRSPGLGDTAMYLCATSRDGTGRNIQYFGAGTRLSVL.

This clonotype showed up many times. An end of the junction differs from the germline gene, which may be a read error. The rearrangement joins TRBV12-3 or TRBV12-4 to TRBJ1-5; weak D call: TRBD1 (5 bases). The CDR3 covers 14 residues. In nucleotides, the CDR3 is TGCGCCAGCAGCTTGGCTCAGGGAGGCCAGCCCCAGCATTTT. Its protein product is CASSLAQGGQPQHF.

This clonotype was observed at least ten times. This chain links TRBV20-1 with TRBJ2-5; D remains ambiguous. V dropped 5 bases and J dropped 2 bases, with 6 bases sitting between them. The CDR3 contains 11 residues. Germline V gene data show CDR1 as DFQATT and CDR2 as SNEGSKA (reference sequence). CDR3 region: CSAQTQETQYF. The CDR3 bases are TGCAGTGCTCAGACTCAAGAGACCCAGTACTTC.

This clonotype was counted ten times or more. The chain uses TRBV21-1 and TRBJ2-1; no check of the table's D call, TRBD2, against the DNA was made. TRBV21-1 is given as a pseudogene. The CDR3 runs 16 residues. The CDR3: CASSPPGTSGGNEQFF. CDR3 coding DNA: TGTGCCAGCAGCCCCCCCGGGACTAGCGGGGGAAATGAGCAGTTCTTC.

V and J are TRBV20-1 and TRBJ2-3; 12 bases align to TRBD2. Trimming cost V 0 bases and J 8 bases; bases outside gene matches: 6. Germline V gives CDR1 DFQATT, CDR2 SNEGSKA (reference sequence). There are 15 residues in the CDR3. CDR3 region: CSARDGLAGIRTQYF. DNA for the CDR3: TGCAGTGCTAGAGATGGACTAGCGGGGATTCGTACGCAGTATTTT.

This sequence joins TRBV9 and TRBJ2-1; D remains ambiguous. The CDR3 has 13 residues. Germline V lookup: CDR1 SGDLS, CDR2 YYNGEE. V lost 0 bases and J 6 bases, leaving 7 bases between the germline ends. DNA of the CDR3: TGTGCCAGCAGCGTAGAGCCCCTCAATGAGCAGTTCTTC. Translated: CASSVEPLNEQFF.

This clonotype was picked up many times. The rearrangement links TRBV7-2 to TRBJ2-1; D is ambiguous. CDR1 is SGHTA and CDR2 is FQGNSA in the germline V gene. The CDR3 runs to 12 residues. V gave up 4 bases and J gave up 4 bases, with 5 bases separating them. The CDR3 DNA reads TGTGCCAGCAGCTCCCGTTACAATGAGCAGTTCTTC. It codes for CASSSRYNEQFF.

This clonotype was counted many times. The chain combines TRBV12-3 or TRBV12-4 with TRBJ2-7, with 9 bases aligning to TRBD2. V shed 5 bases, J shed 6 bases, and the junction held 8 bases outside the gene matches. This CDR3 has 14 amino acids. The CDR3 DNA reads TGTGCCAGCAGTCCAAGCGGGGGGACGCTCGAGCAGTACTTC. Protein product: CASSPSGGTLEQYF.

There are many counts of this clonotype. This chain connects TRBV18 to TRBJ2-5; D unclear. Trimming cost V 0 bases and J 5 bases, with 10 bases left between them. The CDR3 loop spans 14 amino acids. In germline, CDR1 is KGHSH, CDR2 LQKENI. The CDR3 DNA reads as TGTGCCAGCTCACCACCGGTAGGAAGGGAGACCCAGTACTTC. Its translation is CASSPPVGRETQYF.

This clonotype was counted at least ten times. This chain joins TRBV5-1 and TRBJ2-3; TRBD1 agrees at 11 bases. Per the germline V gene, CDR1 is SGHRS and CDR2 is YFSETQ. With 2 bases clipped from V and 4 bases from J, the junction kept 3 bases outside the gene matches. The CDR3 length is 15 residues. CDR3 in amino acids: CASSFGDRGADTQYF. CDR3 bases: TGCGCCAGCAGCTTCGGGGACAGGGGGGCAGATACGCAGTATTTT.

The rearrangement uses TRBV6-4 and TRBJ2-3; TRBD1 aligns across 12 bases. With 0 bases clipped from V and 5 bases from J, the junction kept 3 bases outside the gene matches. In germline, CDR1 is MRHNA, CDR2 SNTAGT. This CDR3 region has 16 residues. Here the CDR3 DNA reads TGTGCCAGCAGTGACTCGGGGACAGGGGGCTTAGATACGCAGTATTTT. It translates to CASSDSGTGGLDTQYF.

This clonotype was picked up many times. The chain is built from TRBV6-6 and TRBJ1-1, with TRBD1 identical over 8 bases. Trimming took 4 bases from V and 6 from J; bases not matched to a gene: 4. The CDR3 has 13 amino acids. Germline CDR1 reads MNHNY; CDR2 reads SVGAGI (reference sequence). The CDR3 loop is CASSFQGAAEAFF. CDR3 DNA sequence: TGTGCCAGCAGTTTCCAGGGGGCCGCTGAAGCTTTCTTT.

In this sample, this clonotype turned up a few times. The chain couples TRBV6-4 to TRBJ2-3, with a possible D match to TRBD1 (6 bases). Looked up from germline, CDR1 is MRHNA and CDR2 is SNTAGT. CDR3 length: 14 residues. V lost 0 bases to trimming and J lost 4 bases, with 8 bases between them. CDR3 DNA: TGTGCCAGCAGTGACTCTTCAGGGGCAGATACGCAGTATTTT. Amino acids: CASSDSSGADTQYF.

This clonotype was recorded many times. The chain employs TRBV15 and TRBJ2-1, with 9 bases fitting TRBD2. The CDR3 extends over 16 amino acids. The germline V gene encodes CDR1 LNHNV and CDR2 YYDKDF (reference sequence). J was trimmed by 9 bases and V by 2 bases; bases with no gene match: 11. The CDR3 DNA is TGTGCCACCAGCAGAATAGCGGGAGATAGGCGGCGTGAGCAGTTCTTC. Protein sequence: CATSRIAGDRRREQFF. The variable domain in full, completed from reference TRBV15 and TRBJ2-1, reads DAMVIQNPRYQVTQFGKPVTLSCSQTLNHNVMYWYQQKSSQAPKLLFHYYDKDFNNEADTPDNFQSRRPNTSFCFLDIRSPGLGDTAMYLCATSRIAGDRRREQFFGPGTRLTVL.

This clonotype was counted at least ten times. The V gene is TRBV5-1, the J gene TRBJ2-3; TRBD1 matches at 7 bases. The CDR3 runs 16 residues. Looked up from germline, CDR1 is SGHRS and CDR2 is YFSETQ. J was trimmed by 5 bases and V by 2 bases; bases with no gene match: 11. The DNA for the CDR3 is TGCGCCAGCAGCTTACGCCCGGGACAGCCCGGAGATACGCAGTATTTT. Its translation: CASSLRPGQPGDTQYF. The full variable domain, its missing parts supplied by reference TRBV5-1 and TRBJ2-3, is KAGVTQTPRYLIKTRGQQVTLSCSPISGHRSVSWYQQTPGQGLQFLFEYFSETQRNKGNFPGRFSGRQFSNSRSEMNVSTLELGDSALYLCASSLRPGQPGDTQYFGPGTRLTVL.

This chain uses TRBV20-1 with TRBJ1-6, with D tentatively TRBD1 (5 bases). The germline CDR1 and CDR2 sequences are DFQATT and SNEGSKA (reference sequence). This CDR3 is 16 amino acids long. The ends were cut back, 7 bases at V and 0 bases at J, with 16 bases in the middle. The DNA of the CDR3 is TGCAGTGTCGCCCAGGGCAGCAGCTCCTATAATTCACCCCTCCACTTT. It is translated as CSVAQGSSSYNSPLHF.

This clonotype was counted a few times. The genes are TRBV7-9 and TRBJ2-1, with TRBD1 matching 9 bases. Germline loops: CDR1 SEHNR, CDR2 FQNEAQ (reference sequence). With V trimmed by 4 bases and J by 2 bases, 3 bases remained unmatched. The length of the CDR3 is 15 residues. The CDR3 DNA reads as TGTGCCAGCAGCTCCCGGGACAGGGCCTACAATGAGCAGTTCTTC. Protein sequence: CASSSRDRAYNEQFF.

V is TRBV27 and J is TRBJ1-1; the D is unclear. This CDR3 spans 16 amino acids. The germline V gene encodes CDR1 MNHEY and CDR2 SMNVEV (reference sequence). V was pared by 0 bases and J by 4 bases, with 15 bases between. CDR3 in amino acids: CASSLSLVRAGTEAFF. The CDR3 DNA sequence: TGTGCCAGCAGTTTATCTTTAGTTAGAGCGGGCACTGAAGCTTTCTTT.

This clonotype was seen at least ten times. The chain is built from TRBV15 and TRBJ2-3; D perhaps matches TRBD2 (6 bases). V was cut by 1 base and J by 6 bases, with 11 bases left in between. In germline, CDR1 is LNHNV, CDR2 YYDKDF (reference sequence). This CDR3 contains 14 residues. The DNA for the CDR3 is TGTGCCACCAGCAGAGGGAGGGATTGGGATACGCAGTATTTT. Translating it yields CATSRGRDWDTQYF.